Sequencing of this T cell receptor (beta chain) was carried out in a study of blood T cell repertoires in COVID-19. As for the study in general: Researchers got acute and convalescent COVID-19 samples from the United States, Italy and Spain. In each case, the material was cDNA or gDNA derived from T cells, B-cell-depleted T cells, or PBMCs.

CDR3 length: 19 residues. CDR1 and CDR2 from the germline V gene are SEHNR and FQNEAQ (reference sequence). J lost 4 bases, V lost 5 bases, and 18 bases had no gene match. In its sample, this clone was seen a few times. Repertoires were generated with immunoSEQ multiplex PCR, while TCRdb's copy carries only in-frame clones and drops some. The sample consists of roughly 290,000 clones, around 81% of them appearing once. The sequenced material came from peripheral blood. This clonotype was sampled from a woman aged 45-65 years with active or convalescent COVID-19. The rearrangement joins TRBV7-9 to TRBJ1-4, with 8 bases lining up with TRBD1. CDR3 DNA sequence: TGTGCCAGCAGCCCCCGCAGGGGGACAGGACCTCATCTTAATGAAAAACTGTTTTTT. This gives the protein CASSPRRGTGPHLNEKLFF.